This is a list of T cell receptor beta chains from one sample in a study of blood T cell repertoires in COVID-19. Produced via immunoSEQ multiplex PCR; TCRdb's table is partial and in-frame only. Of about 58,000 clones listed, approximately 89% were seen once; the top ten hold roughly an eighth. Sequenced: peripheral blood. Receptors originate from a woman aged 60-75 years with active COVID-19. CDR3s include the opening cysteine and the closing phenylalanine or tryptophan.

j_call v_call cdr3_aa
TRBJ2-5 TRBV3-1/TRBV3-2 CASSQRRETQYF
TRBJ2-3 TRBV5-1 CASDTGGTDTQYF
TRBJ2-2 TRBV18 CASSLRDKNTGELFF
TRBJ2-2 TRBV19 CASSPGGAWPGELFF
TRBJ1-1 TRBV27 CASWRGSRSTEAFF
TRBJ2-3 TRBV19 CASSIGQASTDTQYF
TRBJ2-2 TRBV18 CASSPPGLATTGELFF
TRBJ1-5 TRBV18 CASSPPGGAGNQPQHF
TRBJ2-7 TRBV6-5 CASSLVFSSYEQYF
TRBJ1-2 TRBV18 CASSPTIDRRNYGYTF
TRBJ1-4 TRBV6-6 CASSPRAFHEKLFF
TRBJ1-1 TRBV11-3 CASSPGGGITEAFF
TRBJ1-5 TRBV6-6 CATRHGTVQPQHF
TRBJ1-6 TRBV7-8 CASSLAQGASPLHF
TRBJ1-5 TRBV7-6 CASSLGGDRRVQPQHF
TRBJ2-2 TRBV7-6 CASSPGQRNTGELFF
TRBJ2-3 TRBV24-1 CATSDSLAGVPDTQYF
TRBJ1-1 TRBV5-1 CASSLDRAPDMNTEAFF
TRBJ2-7 TRBV5-1 CASSLEDRGPYEQYF
TRBJ2-3 TRBV15 CATSMMTRADTQYF
TRBJ2-3 TRBV21-1 CASSLHRASGGNTDTQYF
TRBJ2-2 TRBV5-4 CASSPTVAGGGAGELFF
TRBJ2-5 TRBV18 CASSPRGGNQETQYF
TRBJ1-2 TRBV10-2 CASIPGGYYGYTF
TRBJ1-6 TRBV7-8 CASSKDRANSPLHF
TRBJ2-7 TRBV5-1 CASSLARSGLAGDEQYF
TRBJ2-1 TRBV5-1 CASSIGQGGNEQFF
TRBJ1-2 TRBV7-8 CASSLQTGPYGYTF
TRBJ1-6 TRBV6-5 CASTDWGDSPLHF
TRBJ1-1 TRBV25-1 CASSPPQGRTEAFF
TRBJ1-3 TRBV4-3 CASSPGNTIYF
TRBJ1-3 TRBV9 CASSSGTGGGNTIYF
TRBJ2-7 TRBV6-2/TRBV6-3 CASSFSYSGDYEQYF
TRBJ2-3 TRBV11-2 CASSLGTSARSTDTQYF